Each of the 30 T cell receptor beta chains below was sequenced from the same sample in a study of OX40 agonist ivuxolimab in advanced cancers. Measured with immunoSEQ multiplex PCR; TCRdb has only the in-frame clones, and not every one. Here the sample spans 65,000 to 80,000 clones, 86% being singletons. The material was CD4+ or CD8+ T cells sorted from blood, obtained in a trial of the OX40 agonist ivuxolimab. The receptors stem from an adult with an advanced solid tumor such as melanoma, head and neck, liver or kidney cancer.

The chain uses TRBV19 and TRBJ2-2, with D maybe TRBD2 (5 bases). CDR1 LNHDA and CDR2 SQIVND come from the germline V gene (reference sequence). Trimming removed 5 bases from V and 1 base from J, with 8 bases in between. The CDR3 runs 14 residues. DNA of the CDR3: TGTGCCAGTAGTTACCGGGAGAACACCGGGGAGCTGTTTTTT. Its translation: CASSYRENTGELFF.

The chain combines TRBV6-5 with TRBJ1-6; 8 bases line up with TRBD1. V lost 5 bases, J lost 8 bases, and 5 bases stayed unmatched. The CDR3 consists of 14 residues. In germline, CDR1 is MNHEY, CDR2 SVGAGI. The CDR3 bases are TGTGCCAGCAGTCGGACAGGGTTGGATTCACCCCTCCACTTT. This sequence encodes CASSRTGLDSPLHF.

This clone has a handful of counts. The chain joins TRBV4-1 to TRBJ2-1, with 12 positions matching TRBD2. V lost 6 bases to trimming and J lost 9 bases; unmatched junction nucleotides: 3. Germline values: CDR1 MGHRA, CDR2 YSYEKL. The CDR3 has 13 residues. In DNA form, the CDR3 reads TGCGCCAGCAGACTAGCGGGGGGATTTGAGCAGTTCTTC. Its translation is CASRLAGGFEQFF.

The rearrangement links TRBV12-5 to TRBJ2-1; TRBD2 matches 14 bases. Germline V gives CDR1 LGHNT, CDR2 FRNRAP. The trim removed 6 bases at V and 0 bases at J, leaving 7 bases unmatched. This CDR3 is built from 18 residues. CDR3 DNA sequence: TGTGCTAGTGGGTCGGGACTAGCGGGGGCGAGCTCCTACAATGAGCAGTTCTTC. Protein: CASGSGLAGASSYNEQFF.

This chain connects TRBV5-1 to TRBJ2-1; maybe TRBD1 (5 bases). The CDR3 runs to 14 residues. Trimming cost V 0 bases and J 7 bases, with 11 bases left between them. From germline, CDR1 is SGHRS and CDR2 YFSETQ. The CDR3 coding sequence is TGCGCCAGCAGCTTGGAACAGGCAGGTAATGAGCAGTTCTTC. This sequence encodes CASSLEQAGNEQFF.

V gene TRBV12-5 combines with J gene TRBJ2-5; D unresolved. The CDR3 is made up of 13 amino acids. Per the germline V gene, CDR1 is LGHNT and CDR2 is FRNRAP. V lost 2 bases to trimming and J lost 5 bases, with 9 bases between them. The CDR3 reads CASGLTVSETQYF. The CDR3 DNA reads TGTGCTAGTGGTTTGACGGTCAGCGAGACCCAGTACTTC.

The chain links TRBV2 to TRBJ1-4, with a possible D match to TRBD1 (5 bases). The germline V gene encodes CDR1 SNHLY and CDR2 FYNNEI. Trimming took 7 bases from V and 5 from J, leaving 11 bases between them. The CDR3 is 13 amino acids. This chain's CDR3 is CASKRDLNEKLFF. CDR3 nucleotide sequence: TGTGCCAGCAAACGGGACTTAAATGAAAAACTGTTTTTT.

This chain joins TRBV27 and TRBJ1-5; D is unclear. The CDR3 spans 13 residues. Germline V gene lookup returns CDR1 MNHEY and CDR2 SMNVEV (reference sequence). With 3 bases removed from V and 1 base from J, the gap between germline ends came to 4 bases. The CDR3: CASSFRSNQPQHF. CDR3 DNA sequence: TGTGCCAGCAGTTTCAGGAGCAATCAGCCCCAGCATTTT.

The CDR3 protein is CASSSKAGRGQDGYTF. CDR3 sequence (DNA): TGTGCCAGCAGCTCCAAAGCGGGGAGGGGGCAGGACGGCTACACCTTC. The chain recombines TRBV11-3 with TRBJ1-2, with 7 nucleotides matching TRBD1. Germline V gives CDR1 SGHNT, CDR2 YENEEA. The V and J ends lost 4 bases and 8 bases, in that order; junction bases with no gene match: 16. CDR3 size: 16 residues.

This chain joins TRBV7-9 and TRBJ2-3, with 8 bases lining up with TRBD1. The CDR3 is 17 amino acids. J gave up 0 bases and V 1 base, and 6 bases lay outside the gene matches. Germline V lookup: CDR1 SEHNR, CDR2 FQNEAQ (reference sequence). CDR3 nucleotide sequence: TGTGCCAGCAGCTTAGGAGTGGGACAGGAGAGCACAGATACGCAGTATTTT. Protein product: CASSLGVGQESTDTQYF.

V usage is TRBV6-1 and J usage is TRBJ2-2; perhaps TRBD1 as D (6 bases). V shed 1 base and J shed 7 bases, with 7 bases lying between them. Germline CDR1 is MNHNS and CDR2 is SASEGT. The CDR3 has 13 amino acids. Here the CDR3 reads CASSEGGRGELFF. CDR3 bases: TGTGCCAGCAGTGAAGGGGGGCGCGGGGAGCTGTTTTTT.

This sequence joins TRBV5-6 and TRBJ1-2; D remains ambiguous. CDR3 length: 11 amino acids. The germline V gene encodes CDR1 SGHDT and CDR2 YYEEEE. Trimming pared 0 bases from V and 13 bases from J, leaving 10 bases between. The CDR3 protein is CASSLGWGCTF. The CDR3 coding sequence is TGTGCCAGCAGCTTGGGCTGGGGTTGCACCTTC.

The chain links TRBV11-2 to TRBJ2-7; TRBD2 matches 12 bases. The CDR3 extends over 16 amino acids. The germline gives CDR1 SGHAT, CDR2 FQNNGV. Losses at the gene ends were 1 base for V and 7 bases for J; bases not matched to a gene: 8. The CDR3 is CASSLGRLAGVEEQYF. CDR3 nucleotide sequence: TGTGCCAGCAGCTTAGGTCGACTAGCGGGAGTGGAAGAGCAGTACTTC.

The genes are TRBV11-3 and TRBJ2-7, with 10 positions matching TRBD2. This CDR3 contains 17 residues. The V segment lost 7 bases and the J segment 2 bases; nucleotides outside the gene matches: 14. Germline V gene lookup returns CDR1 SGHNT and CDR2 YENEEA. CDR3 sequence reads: CASTLPTGTSAPYEQYF. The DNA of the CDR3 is TGTGCCAGCACCCTACCCACCGGGACTAGCGCTCCCTACGAGCAGTACTTC.

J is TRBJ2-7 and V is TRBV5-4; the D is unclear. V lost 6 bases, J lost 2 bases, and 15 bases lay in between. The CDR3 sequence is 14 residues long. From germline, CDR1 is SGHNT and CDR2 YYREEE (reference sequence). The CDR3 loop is CASKRLGQTYEQYF. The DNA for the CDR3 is TGTGCCAGCAAAAGACTCGGGCAGACCTACGAGCAGTACTTC.

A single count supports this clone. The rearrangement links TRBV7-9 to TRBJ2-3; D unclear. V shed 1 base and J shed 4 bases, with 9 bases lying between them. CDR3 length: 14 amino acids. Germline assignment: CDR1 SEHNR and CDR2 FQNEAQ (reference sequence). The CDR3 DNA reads TGTGCCAGCAGCTTAGTTCTAGTCCCAGATACGCAGTATTTT. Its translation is CASSLVLVPDTQYF.

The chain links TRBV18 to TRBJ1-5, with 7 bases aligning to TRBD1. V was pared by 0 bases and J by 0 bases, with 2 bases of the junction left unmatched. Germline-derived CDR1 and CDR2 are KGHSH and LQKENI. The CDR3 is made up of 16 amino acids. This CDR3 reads CASSPPGQNSNQPQHF. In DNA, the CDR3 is TGTGCCAGCTCACCACCGGGACAGAATAGCAATCAGCCCCAGCATTTT.

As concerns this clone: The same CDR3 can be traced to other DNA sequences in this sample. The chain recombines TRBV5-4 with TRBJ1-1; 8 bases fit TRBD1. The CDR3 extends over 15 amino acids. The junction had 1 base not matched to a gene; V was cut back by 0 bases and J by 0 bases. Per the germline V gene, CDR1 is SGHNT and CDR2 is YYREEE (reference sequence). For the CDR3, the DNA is TGTGCCAGCAGCTTGGCAGGGGGCTTGAACACTGAAGCTTTCTTT. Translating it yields CASSLAGGLNTEAFF.

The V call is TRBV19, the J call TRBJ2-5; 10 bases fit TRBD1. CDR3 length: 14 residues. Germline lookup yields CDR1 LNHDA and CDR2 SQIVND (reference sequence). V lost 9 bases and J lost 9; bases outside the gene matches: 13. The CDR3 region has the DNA TGTGCCAGCGGGGACAGGGGCAGGCGAGGGGCCCAGTACTTC. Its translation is CASGDRGRRGAQYF.

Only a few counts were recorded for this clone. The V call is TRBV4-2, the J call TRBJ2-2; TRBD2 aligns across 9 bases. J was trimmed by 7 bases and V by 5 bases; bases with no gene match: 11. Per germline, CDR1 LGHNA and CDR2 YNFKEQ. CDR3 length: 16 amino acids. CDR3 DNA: TGTGCCAGCAGCGCACCGGGACTAGCAACGGACGGGGAGCTGTTTTTT. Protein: CASSAPGLATDGELFF.

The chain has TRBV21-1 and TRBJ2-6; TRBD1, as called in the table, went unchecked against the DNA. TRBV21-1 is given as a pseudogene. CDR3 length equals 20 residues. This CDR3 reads CASSKSWRRERGSGANVLTF. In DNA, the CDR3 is TGTGCCAGCAGCAAAAGCTGGCGCAGGGAAAGGGGATCTGGGGCCAACGTCCTGACTTTC.

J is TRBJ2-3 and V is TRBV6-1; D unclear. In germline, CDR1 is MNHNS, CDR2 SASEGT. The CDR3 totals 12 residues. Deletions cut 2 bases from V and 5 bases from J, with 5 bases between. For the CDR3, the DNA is TGTGCCAGCAGTGAATTGGGAGATACGCAGTATTTT. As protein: CASSELGDTQYF.

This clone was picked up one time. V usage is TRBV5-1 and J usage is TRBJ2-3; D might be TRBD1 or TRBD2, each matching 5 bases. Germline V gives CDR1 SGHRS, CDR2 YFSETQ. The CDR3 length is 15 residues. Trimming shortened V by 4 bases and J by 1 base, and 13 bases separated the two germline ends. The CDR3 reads CASSTQGDGTDTQYF. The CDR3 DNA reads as TGCGCCAGCAGCACCCAAGGGGACGGCACAGATACGCAGTATTTT.

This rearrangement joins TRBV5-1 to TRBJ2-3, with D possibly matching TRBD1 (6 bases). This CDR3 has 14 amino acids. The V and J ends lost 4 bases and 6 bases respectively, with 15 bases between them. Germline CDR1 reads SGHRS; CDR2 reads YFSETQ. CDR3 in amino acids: CASSIGQPMDTQYF. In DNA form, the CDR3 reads TGCGCCAGCAGCATCGGACAGCCCATGGATACGCAGTATTTT.

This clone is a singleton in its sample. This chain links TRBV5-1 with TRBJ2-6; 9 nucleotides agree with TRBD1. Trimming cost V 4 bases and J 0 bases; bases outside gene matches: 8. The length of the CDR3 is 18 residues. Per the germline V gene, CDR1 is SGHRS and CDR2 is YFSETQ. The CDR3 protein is CASSQLQGAGSGANVLTF. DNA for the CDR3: TGCGCCAGCAGCCAGCTACAGGGGGCGGGCTCTGGGGCCAACGTCCTGACTTTC.

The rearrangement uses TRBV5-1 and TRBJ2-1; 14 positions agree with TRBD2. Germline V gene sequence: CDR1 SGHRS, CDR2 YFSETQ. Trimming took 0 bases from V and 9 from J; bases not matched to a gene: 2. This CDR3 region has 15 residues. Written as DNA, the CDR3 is TGCGCCAGCAGCTTGGGACTAGCGGGGGGGGGTGAGCAGTTCTTC. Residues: CASSLGLAGGGEQFF.

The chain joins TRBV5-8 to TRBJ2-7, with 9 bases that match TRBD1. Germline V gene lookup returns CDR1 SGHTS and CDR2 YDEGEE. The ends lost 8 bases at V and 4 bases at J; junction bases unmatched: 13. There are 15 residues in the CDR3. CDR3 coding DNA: TGTGCCAGTGGAAAACCGGGACAGGGAAGTTACGAGCAGTACTTC. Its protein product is CASGKPGQGSYEQYF.

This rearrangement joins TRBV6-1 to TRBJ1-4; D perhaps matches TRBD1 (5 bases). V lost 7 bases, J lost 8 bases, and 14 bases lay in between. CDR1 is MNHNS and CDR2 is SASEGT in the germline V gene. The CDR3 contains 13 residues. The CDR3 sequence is CASTLTVREKLFF. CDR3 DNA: TGTGCCAGCACGCTGACAGTTCGCGAAAAACTGTTTTTT.

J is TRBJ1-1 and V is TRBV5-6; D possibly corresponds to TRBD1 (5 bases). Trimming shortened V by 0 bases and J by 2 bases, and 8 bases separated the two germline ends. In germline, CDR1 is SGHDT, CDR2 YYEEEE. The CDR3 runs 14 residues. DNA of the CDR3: TGTGCCAGCAGCTTGGTCGGACAAAACACTGAAGCTTTCTTT. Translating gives CASSLVGQNTEAFF.

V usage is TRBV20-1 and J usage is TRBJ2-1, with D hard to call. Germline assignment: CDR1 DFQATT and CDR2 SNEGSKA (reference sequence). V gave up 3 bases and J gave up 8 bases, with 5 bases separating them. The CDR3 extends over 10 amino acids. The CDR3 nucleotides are TGCAGTGCTAGGGTCCATGAGCAGTTCTTC. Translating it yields CSARVHEQFF.